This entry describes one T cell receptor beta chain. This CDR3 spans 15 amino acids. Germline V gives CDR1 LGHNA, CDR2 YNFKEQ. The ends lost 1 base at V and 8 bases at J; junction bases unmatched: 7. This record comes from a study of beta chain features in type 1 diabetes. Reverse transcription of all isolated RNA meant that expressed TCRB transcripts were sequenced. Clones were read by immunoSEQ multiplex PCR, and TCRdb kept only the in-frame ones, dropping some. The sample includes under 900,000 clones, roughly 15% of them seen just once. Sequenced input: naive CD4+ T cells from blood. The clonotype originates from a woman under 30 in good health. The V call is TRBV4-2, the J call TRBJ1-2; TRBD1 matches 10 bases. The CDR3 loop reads CASSQVDRGTEGYTF. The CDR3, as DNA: TGTGCCAGCAGCCAAGTGGACAGGGGGACGGAAGGCTACACCTTC.